One sample yielded the 16 T cell receptor beta chains listed below, sequenced in a study of PD-L1 blockade in urothelial cancer. The time point is: peripheral blood 6 weeks after treatment start. Only in-frame clones appear in the TCRdb table, and some are missing; sequencing was by immunoSEQ multiplex PCR. The table shows over 100,000 clones, with 80% to 95% occurring only once. This sample comprised PBMCs, obtained around atezolizumab (anti-PD-L1) treatment. The receptor set was obtained from a man aged 55 to 69 with urothelial cancer.

This clone came up once. The chain links TRBV21-1 to TRBJ2-7; TRBD1, the D gene given by the table, was not confirmed from the DNA. TRBV21-1 counts as a pseudogene. The CDR3 covers 15 residues. This CDR3 is CASSKISGTAYEQYF. The CDR3 DNA follows: TGTGCCAGCAGCAAGATTTCCGGGACAGCCTACGAGCAGTACTTC.

CDR3 sequence reads: CSVVGGSGTGTGELFF. The CDR3 bases are TGCAGCGTTGTCGGGGGTAGCGGGACAGGGACCGGGGAGCTGTTTTTT. The chain is built from TRBV29-1 and TRBJ2-2; the D gene is possibly TRBD1 (9 bases). CDR3 length: 16 residues. Germline V lookup: CDR1 SQVTM, CDR2 ANQGSEA. The ends were cut back, 4 bases at V and 5 bases at J, with 20 bases in the middle.

This clone showed up just a few times. This chain connects TRBV28 to TRBJ2-7; D is ambiguous. V was trimmed by 2 bases and J by 2 bases, leaving 13 bases between them. Germline CDR1 MDHEN, CDR2 SYDVKM. The CDR3 loop spans 15 amino acids. In DNA form, the CDR3 reads TGTGCCAGCAGTTTAATGTCTATAGTAACCTACGAGCAGTACTTC. This encodes CASSLMSIVTYEQYF.

The genes are TRBV12-5 and TRBJ2-3; 16 bases agree with TRBD2. This CDR3 contains 18 residues. V lost 6 bases to trimming and J lost 4 bases; unmatched junction nucleotides: 10. Germline CDR1 and CDR2: LGHNT and FRNRAP. CDR3 region: CASGPKGLAGGSPDTQYF. CDR3 DNA: TGTGCTAGTGGGCCAAAGGGACTAGCGGGAGGGTCCCCAGATACGCAGTATTTT.

In this sample, this clone turned up once. The J gene is TRBJ1-2, the V gene TRBV5-5; perhaps TRBD1 as D (6 bases). CDR1 and CDR2 from the germline V gene are SGHKS and YYEKEE (reference sequence). Trimming left V 5 bases short and J 2 bases short, with 16 bases between. CDR3 size: 15 residues. The DNA of the CDR3 is TGTGCCAGCAGTTCACAAACAGGGTGGAACTATGGCTACACCTTC. Protein sequence: CASSSQTGWNYGYTF. Looking up the rest from reference TRBV5-5 and TRBJ1-2 gives the full variable domain: DAGVTQSPTHLIKTRGQQVTLRCSPISGHKSVSWYQQVLGQGPQFIFQYYEKEERGRGNFPDRFSARQFPNYSSELNVNALLLGDSALYLCASSSQTGWNYGYTFGSGTRLTVV.

This clone was observed once. The rearrangement uses TRBV7-9 and TRBJ1-1; TRBD1 aligns across 7 bases. CDR3 length: 14 amino acids. Germline CDR1 is SEHNR and CDR2 is FQNEAQ (reference sequence). V lost 5 bases and J lost 6; bases outside the gene matches: 9. The CDR3 loop is CASSREGAIAEAFF. The CDR3 DNA follows: TGTGCCAGCAGCCGCGAGGGGGCGATCGCTGAAGCTTTCTTT. Full variable domain (rest looked up from reference TRBV7-9 and TRBJ1-1): DTGVSQNPRHKITKRGQNVTFRCDPISEHNRLYWYRQTLGQGPEFLTYFQNEAQLEKSRLLSDRFSAERPKGSFSTLEIQRTEQGDSAMYLCASSREGAIAEAFFGQGTRLTVV.

The chain couples TRBV2 to TRBJ2-5, with TRBD2 identical over 9 bases. Per the germline V gene, CDR1 is SNHLY and CDR2 is FYNNEI. This CDR3 region has 14 residues. V lost 6 bases, J lost 1 base, and 3 bases stayed unmatched. The CDR3 sequence is CASRTTSGQETQYF. CDR3 nucleotides: TGTGCCAGCAGGACGACTAGCGGCCAAGAGACCCAGTACTTC.

The rearrangement joins TRBV9 to TRBJ2-7; 9 bases are a match to TRBD1. Germline values: CDR1 SGDLS, CDR2 YYNGEE. The CDR3 has 15 amino acids. J gave up 4 bases and V 0 bases, and 5 bases lay outside the gene matches. The CDR3 reads CASSVDAGQGYEQYF. DNA of the CDR3: TGTGCCAGCAGCGTAGACGCCGGACAGGGGTACGAGCAGTACTTC.

The gene calls are TRBV18 and TRBJ2-2, with 11 bases matching TRBD1. This CDR3 has 16 amino acids. Germline CDR1 KGHSH, CDR2 LQKENI. Trimming at V came to 1 base and at J to 4 bases, leaving 2 bases not matched to a gene. This CDR3 reads CASSPRGTGGTGELFF. The CDR3 nucleotides are TGTGCCAGCTCACCACGGGGGACAGGGGGCACCGGGGAGCTGTTTTTT.

The chain is built from TRBV5-1 and TRBJ2-1, with 12 bases that match TRBD1. Trimming took 1 base from V and 7 from J; bases not matched to a gene: 6. Per germline, CDR1 SGHRS and CDR2 YFSETQ. The CDR3 consists of 16 residues. This CDR3 reads CASSLPGQGAWNEQFF. In nucleotides, the CDR3 is TGCGCCAGCAGCTTGCCGGGACAGGGGGCGTGGAATGAGCAGTTCTTC.

The rearrangement links TRBV9 to TRBJ2-5, with D perhaps matching TRBD1 (7 bases). The CDR3 length is 16 residues. The V end lost 3 bases, the J end lost 5 bases, and 20 bases lay between the germline ends. The V gene's germline CDR1 is SGDLS and CDR2 YYNGEE. The CDR3 DNA sequence: TGTGCCAGCAGCGAGACCATAGCAGGGGGGCTGGAGACCCAGTACTTC. This codes for CASSETIAGGLETQYF. Based on the CDR3 plus reference TRBV9 and TRBJ2-5, the full variable domain is DSGVTQTPKHLITATGQRVTLRCSPRSGDLSVYWYQQSLDQGLQFLIQYYNGEERAKGNILERFSAQQFPDLHSELNLSSLELGDSALYFCASSETIAGGLETQYFGPGTRLLVL.

This rearrangement joins TRBV5-4 to TRBJ1-4; D is possibly TRBD1 (5 bases). Germline V gene data show CDR1 as SGHNT and CDR2 as YYREEE (reference sequence). Trimming removed 4 bases at V and 0 bases at J, with 10 bases between. The CDR3 totals 15 residues. CDR3 loop: CASSPRGATNEKLFF. CDR3 bases: TGTGCCAGCAGCCCTCGGGGGGCAACTAATGAAAAACTGTTTTTT. Full variable domain (remainder filled in from reference TRBV5-4 and TRBJ1-4): ETGVTQSPTHLIKTRGQQVTLRCSSQSGHNTVSWYQQALGQGPQFIFQYYREEENGRGNFPPRFSGLQFPNYSSELNVNALELDDSALYLCASSPRGATNEKLFFGSGTQLSVL.

The chain links TRBV19 to TRBJ2-4; D is perhaps TRBD1 (6 bases). The CDR3 loop spans 18 amino acids. V lost 5 bases and J 0 bases, leaving 20 bases between the germline ends. Per the germline V gene, CDR1 is LNHDA and CDR2 is SQIVND (reference sequence). The CDR3 region has the DNA TGTGCCAGTAGTCCCGACAGGATCCGGCGCGAAGCCAAAAACATTCAGTACTTC. This sequence encodes CASSPDRIRREAKNIQYF.

The V and J genes are TRBV5-1 and TRBJ2-5; D is uncertain. The germline V gene encodes CDR1 SGHRS and CDR2 YFSETQ. This CDR3 is 14 amino acids long. Trimming removed 0 bases at V and 2 bases at J, with 8 bases between. This CDR3 reads CASSLAQIQETQYF. The CDR3 region has the DNA TGCGCCAGCAGCTTGGCTCAGATTCAAGAGACCCAGTACTTC.

The chain has TRBV6-5 and TRBJ2-5; 13 bases line up with TRBD2. V was pared by 2 bases and J by 5 bases, with 5 bases of the junction left unmatched. The CDR3 runs to 16 residues. Looked up from germline, CDR1 is MNHEY and CDR2 is SVGAGI. CDR3 in amino acids: CASSYQLAGGPETQYF. In nucleotides, the CDR3 is TGTGCCAGCAGTTACCAACTAGCGGGAGGGCCCGAGACCCAGTACTTC.

V is TRBV30 and J is TRBJ2-1; perhaps TRBD1 as D (6 bases). The CDR3 is 12 amino acids. From germline, CDR1 is GTSNPN and CDR2 SVGIG (reference sequence). V dropped 3 bases and J dropped 6 bases, with 9 bases sitting between them. The CDR3 coding sequence is TGTGCCTGGAGCATACAGGGCAATGAGCAGTTCTTC. It specifies CAWSIQGNEQFF. The variable domain in full, with the rest retrieved from reference TRBV30 and TRBJ2-1, is SQTIHQWPATLVQPVGSPLSLECTVEGTSNPNLYWYRQAAGRGLQLLFYSVGIGQISSEVPQNLSASRPQDRQFILSSKKLLLSDSGFYLCAWSIQGNEQFFGPGTRLTVL.